Each of the 8 T cell receptor beta chains below was sequenced from the same sample in a study of blood T cell repertoires in COVID-19. Profiling relied on immunoSEQ multiplex PCR, and the TCRdb table lists in-frame clones only, not all of them. The sample lists roughly 200,000 clones; roughly 77% were seen once. The sample consisted of peripheral blood. The origin of the receptors is a woman in her thirties or forties with COVID-19, enrolled during active disease.

The rearrangement joins TRBV19 to TRBJ1-5; 10 nucleotides agree with TRBD1. V lost 3 bases and J lost 2; bases outside the gene matches: 7. This CDR3 region has 17 residues. The germline V gene encodes CDR1 LNHDA and CDR2 SQIVND (reference sequence). In nucleotides, the CDR3 is TGTGCCAGTAGTATTTGGGGACAGGGGTCTGGCAATCAGCCCCAGCATTTT. It codes for CASSIWGQGSGNQPQHF.

This clone showed up just once. The chain has TRBV7-9 and TRBJ1-3; 8 nucleotides align to TRBD1. The CDR3 covers 17 residues. CDR1 is SEHNR and CDR2 is FQNEAQ in the germline V gene (reference sequence). Germline trimming cut 1 base from V and 0 bases from J; bases unmatched to any gene: 5. DNA for the CDR3: TGTGCCAGCAGCTTAGAAGGACAGGGCAACTCTGGAAACACCATATATTTT. Protein sequence: CASSLEGQGNSGNTIYF.

The sample holds one count of this clone. The gene calls are TRBV3-1 (or the pseudogene TRBV3-2) and TRBJ1-2; TRBD1 agrees at 7 bases. Germline V gene sequence: CDR1 LGHDT, CDR2 YNNKEL (reference sequence). This CDR3 contains 12 residues. Unmatched junction bases numbered 9, after V lost 4 bases and J lost 13 bases. This chain's CDR3 is CASSLGGSERTF. Written as DNA, the CDR3 is TGTGCCAGCAGCCTAGGGGGCAGCGAACGCACCTTC.

CDR3 bases: TGTGCCAGCAGCTCCCTAGCGGGGATCGAGCAGTTCTTC. Translated: CASSSLAGIEQFF. The chain joins TRBV7-2 to TRBJ2-1, with 9 bases fitting TRBD2. Germline V lookup: CDR1 SGHTA, CDR2 FQGNSA. J gave up 10 bases and V 4 bases, and 5 bases lay outside the gene matches. CDR3 length: 13 amino acids. Together with reference TRBV7-2 and TRBJ2-1, the CDR3 gives the full variable domain: GAGVSQSPSNKVTEKGKDVELRCDPISGHTALYWYRQSLGQGLEFLIYFQGNSAPDKSGLPSDRFSAERTGGSVSTLTIQRTQQEDSAVYLCASSSLAGIEQFFGPGTRLTVL.

The genes are TRBV7-9 and TRBJ2-1, with 8 bases that match TRBD2. The CDR3 is 15 residues long. The junction had 3 bases not matched to a gene; V was cut back by 3 bases and J by 2 bases. CDR1 is SEHNR and CDR2 is FQNEAQ in the germline V gene (reference sequence). The CDR3 nucleotides read TGTGCCAGCAGCTTTTCCGGGGGGGCCTACAATGAGCAGTTCTTC. The encoded protein is CASSFSGGAYNEQFF.

The V and J genes are TRBV29-1 and TRBJ1-4, with 7 bases fitting TRBD1. The CDR3 sequence is 14 residues long. J was trimmed by 8 bases and V by 1 base; bases with no gene match: 7. Germline V lookup: CDR1 SQVTM, CDR2 ANQGSEA. The CDR3 is CSVEGQGLGEKLFF. In nucleotides, the CDR3 is TGCAGCGTTGAAGGACAGGGTCTAGGAGAAAAACTGTTTTTT.

The chain employs TRBV6-6 and TRBJ1-1; TRBD1 agrees at 8 bases. The CDR3 consists of 13 residues. The trim removed 4 bases at V and 5 bases at J, leaving 3 bases unmatched. Germline V lookup: CDR1 MNHNY, CDR2 SVGAGI (reference sequence). The CDR3 nucleotides read TGTGCCAGCAGTTCCAACAGGGGGACTGAAGCTTTCTTT. This translates into CASSSNRGTEAFF.

V gene TRBV30 combines with J gene TRBJ1-2; the match to TRBD1 covers 7 bases. This CDR3 has 15 residues. Germline loops: CDR1 GTSNPN, CDR2 SVGIG (reference sequence). V lost 2 bases and J lost 4; bases outside the gene matches: 10. In DNA, the CDR3 is TGTGCCTGGAGTCCGTATCTGACAGGGCGCTATGGCTACACCTTC. It codes for CAWSPYLTGRYGYTF.